This T cell receptor beta chain comes out of a study of CXCR3-negative and CXCR3-positive naive CD8 T cells. In the study overall: Per library, roughly 1.6 +/- 0.3 million reads; 130 million to 150 million TRB reads overall.

Libraries were UMI-labeled 5' RACE TRB cDNA. Each CDR3 protein gets one entry in TCRdb, which reprocessed the 5' RACE reads and gives no DNA. Found here are tens of thousands of distinct CDR3 sequences; the top ten clones hold around 1.5%. Study findings and constraints: Diversity in memory CD8+ cells fell much lower than the comparably high levels seen in both naive subsets. Higher TRB CDR3 hydrophobicity marked CXCR3-positive naive cells relative to CXCR3-negative naive cells.

Germline CDR1 LGHDT, CDR2 YNNKEL (reference sequence). This CDR3 is 13 amino acids long. Details on this clonotype: As yet, its antigen is unknown.

Researchers reported sorting every CD8+ T cell subset in triplicate, 300,000 cells per sort. The chain joins TRBV3-1 to TRBJ2-7; the D call from TCRdb, TRBD2, cannot be confirmed without DNA. The clonotype comes from a human donor in good health. Some clones in this sample may be carry-over from other donors' samples. Material for sequencing was naive CXCR3- CD8+ T cells from blood. The subset denotes: CD45RO-CCR7+CD27+CD95- naive CD8+ T cells lacking CXCR3 (TNR3-). This CDR3 is CASSQVRLEEQYF.